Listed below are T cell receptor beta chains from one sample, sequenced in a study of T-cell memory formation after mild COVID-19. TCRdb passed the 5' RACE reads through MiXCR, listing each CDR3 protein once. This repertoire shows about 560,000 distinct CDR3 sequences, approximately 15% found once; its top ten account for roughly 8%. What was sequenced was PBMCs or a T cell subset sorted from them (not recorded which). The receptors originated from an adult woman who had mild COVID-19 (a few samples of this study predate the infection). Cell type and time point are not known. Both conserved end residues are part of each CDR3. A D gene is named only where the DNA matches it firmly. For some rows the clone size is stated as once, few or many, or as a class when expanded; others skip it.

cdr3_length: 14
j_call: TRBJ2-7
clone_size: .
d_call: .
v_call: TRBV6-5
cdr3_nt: TGTGCCAGCAGTTACACTCGGACGGGCTACGAGCAGTACTTC
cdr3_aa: CASSYTRTGYEQYF

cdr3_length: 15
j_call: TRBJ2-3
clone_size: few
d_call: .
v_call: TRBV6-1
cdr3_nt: TGTGCCAGCATTCTCAGGGATATGAGGACAGATACGCAGTATTTT
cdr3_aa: CASILRDMRTDTQYF

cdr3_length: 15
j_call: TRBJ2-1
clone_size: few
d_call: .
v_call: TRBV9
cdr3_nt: TGTGCCAGCAGCGTGTACAGGGATTATGGTAATGAGCAGTTCTTC
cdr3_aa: CASSVYRDYGNEQFF

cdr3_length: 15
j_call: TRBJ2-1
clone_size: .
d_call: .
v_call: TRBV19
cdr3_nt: TGTGCCAGTAGTATGGACGGATCCTCCTACAATGAGCAGTTCTTC
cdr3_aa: CASSMDGSSYNEQFF

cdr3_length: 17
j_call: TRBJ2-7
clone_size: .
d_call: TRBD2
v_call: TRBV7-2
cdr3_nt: TGTGCCAGCAGCTTAGGAGGTTTGGCGGGAGGGCGGAGGGAGCAGTACTTC
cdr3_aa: CASSLGGLAGGRREQYF

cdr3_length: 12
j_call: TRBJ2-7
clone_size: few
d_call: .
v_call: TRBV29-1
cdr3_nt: TGCAGCGGCGGAACAGGCGTAAACGAGCAGTACTTC
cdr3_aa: CSGGTGVNEQYF

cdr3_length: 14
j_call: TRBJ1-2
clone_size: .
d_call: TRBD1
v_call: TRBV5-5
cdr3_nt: TGTGCCAGCAGCTTGGGACAGGGATTAGATGGCTACACCTTC
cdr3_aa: CASSLGQGLDGYTF

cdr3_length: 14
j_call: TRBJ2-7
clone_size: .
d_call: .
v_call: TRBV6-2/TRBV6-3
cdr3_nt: TGTGCCAGCAGTTACCGCCAGGCCTCCTACGAGCAGTACTTC
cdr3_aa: CASSYRQASYEQYF

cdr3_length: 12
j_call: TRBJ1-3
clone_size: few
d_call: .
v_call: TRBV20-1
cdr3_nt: TGCAGTGCTCAATCCTCTGGAAACACCATATATTTT
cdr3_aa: CSAQSSGNTIYF

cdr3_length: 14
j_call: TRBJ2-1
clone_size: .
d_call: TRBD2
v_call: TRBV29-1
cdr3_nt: TGCAGCGCGGATACTAGCGCAACCTACAATGAGCAGTTCTTC
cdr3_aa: CSADTSATYNEQFF

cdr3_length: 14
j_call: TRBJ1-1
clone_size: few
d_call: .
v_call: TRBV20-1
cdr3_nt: TGCAGTGCTAAAGGGGGTGGGAGTTACACTGAAGCTTTCTTT
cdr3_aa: CSAKGGGSYTEAFF

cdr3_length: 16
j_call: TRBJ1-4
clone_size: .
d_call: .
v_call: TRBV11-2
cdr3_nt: TGTGCCAGCAGCCCCGCCCCGCAGGTTCTAAATGAAAAACTGTTTTTT
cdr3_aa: CASSPAPQVLNEKLFF

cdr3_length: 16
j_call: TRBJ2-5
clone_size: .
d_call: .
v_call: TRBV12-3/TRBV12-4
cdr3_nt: TGTGCCAGCAGTACCGCCGCCCCAGGGGGGGAAGAGACCCAGTACTTC
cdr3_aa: CASSTAAPGGEETQYF

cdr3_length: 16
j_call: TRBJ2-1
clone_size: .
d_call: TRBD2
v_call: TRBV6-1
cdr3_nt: TGTGCCAGCAGTGGGGGTAGCGGGGGGCTATACAATGAGCAGTTCTTC
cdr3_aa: CASSGGSGGLYNEQFF

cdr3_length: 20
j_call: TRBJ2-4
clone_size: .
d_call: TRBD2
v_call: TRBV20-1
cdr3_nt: TGCAGTGCTAGACCTTTTAGCGGGAGGGCCGGATCAAGGTTGCAAAACATTCAGTACTTC
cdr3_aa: CSARPFSGRAGSRLQNIQYF

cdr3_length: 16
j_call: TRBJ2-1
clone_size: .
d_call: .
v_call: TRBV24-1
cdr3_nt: TGTGCCACCAGTGACCCCCAAACGGGGGTGTACAATGAGCAGTTCTTC
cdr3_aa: CATSDPQTGVYNEQFF

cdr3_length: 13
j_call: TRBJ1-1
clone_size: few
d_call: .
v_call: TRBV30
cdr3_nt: TGTGCCTGGAGTAGGAGGGAGAACACTGAAGCTTTCTTT
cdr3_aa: CAWSRRENTEAFF

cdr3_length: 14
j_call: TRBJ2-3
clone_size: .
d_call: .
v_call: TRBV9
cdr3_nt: TGTGCCAGCAGCGTAGTTTCGGTCACAGATACGCAGTATTTT
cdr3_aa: CASSVVSVTDTQYF

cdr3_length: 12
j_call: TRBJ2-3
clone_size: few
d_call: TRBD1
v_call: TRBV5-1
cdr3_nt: TGCGCCAGCAGCACGGGACAGGGTACGCAGTATTTT
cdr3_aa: CASSTGQGTQYF

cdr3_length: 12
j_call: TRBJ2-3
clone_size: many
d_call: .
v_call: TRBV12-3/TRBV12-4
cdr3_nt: TGTGCCAGCAGTCCCAACACAGATACGCAGTATTTT
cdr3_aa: CASSPNTDTQYF

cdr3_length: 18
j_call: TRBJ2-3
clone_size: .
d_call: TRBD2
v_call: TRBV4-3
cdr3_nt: TGCGCCAGCAGCCAAGAAGCCTTAACTAGCGGGGGCACAGATACGCAGTATTTT
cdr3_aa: CASSQEALTSGGTDTQYF

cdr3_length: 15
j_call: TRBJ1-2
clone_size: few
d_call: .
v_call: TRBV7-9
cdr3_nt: TGTGCCAGCAGCCGGGAGTCCGTAGCTAACTATGGCTACACCTTC
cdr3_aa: CASSRESVANYGYTF

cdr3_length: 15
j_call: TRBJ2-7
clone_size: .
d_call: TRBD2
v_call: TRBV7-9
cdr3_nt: TGTGCCAGCAGCGAACTAGCGGGAGGTGCCTACGAGCAGTACTTC
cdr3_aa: CASSELAGGAYEQYF

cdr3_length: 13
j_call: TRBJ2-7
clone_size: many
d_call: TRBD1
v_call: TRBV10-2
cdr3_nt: TGCGCCAGCATGACAGGGCACTCCTACGAGCAGTACTTC
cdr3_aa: CASMTGHSYEQYF

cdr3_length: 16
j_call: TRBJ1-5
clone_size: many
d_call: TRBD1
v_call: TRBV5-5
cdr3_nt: TGTGCCAGCAGCTTGGAGGACAGGGGGCTTAATCAGCCCCAGCATTTT
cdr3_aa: CASSLEDRGLNQPQHF

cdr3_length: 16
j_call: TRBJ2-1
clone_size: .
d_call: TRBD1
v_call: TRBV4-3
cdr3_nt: TGCGCCAGCAGCGTTACAGGGGGAGGCTCCTACAATGAGCAGTTCTTC
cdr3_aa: CASSVTGGGSYNEQFF